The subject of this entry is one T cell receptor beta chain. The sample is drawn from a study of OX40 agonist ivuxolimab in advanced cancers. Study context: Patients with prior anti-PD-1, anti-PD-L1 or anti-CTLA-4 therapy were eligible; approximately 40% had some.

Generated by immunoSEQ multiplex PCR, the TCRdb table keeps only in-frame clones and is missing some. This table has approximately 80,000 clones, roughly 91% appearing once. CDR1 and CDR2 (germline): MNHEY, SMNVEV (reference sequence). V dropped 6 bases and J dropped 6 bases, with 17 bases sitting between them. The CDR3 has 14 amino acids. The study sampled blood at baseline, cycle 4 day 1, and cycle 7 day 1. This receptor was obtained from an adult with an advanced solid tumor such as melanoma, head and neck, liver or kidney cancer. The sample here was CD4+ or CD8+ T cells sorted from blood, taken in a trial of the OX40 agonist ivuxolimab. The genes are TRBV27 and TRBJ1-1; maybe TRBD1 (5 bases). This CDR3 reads CASRVRAWDAEAFF. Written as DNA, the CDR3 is TGTGCCAGCAGGGTGAGGGCTTGGGACGCTGAAGCTTTCTTT.